A selection of T cell receptor beta chains follows, all from one sample in a study of T cell clones after liver transplantation. The method was immunoSEQ multiplex PCR; TCRdb's version includes in-frame clones alone and lacks a portion of them. This table has more than 70,000 clones, roughly 83% appearing once. The input for sequencing was CD4+ T cells from blood, taken at the 22-month timepoint. The origin of the receptors is a human patient who received a liver transplant. A share of the T cells may be of graft donor origin. The CDR3 runs from the conserved cysteine through the conserved F or W. Each record gives: D gene, V gene, CDR3 length, clone size, J gene, CDR3 DNA, CDR3 protein. D genes are given only for firm matches. Expanded clones are given a class, and other clones once, few, many or no size at all.

>-|TRBV30|14|few|TRBJ2-5
TGTGCCTGGAGTGATCCAGGGTACCAAGAGACCCAGTACTTC
CAWSDPGYQETQYF
>TRBD1|TRBV6-5|13|-|TRBJ2-7
TGTGCCAGCAAGGGGACAGGGTTGTTCGAGCAGTACTTC
CASKGTGLFEQYF
>-|TRBV14|15|-|TRBJ2-3
TGTGCCAGCAGCCAAGATGTGGTAGAGGGGGATACGCAGTATTTT
CASSQDVVEGDTQYF
>TRBD2|TRBV4-2|15|many|TRBJ2-7
TGTGCCAGCAGCCAAGAAGCTAGCGGGGCTGACGAGCAGTACTTC
CASSQEASGADEQYF
>TRBD2|TRBV5-6|15|-|TRBJ2-2
TGTGCCAGCAGCGTTAGCGGGGGGTACACCGGGGAGCTGTTTTTT
CASSVSGGYTGELFF
>-|TRBV6-1|17|-|TRBJ1-4
TGTGCCAGCAGTGAACCGGGGTCGTGGGAGACTAATGAAAAACTGTTTTTT
CASSEPGSWETNEKLFF
>TRBD2|TRBV9|16|-|TRBJ2-3
TGTGCCAGCAGCGCCGCTGGGCGGGGGGTCACAGATACGCAGTATTTT
CASSAAGRGVTDTQYF
>TRBD2|TRBV7-3|18|-|TRBJ2-2
TGTGCCAGCAGCTCTAGGACTAGCGGGGGCATTAACACCGGGGAGCTGTTTTTT
CASSSRTSGGINTGELFF
>TRBD1|TRBV27|15|-|TRBJ2-7
TGTGCCAGCAGTTTACATGGACAGGGGATGTACGAGCAGTACTTC
CASSLHGQGMYEQYF
>-|TRBV11-1|14|-|TRBJ1-6
TGTGCCAGCAGCAACGGATGGGATAATTCACCCCTCCACTTT
CASSNGWDNSPLHF
>TRBD2|TRBV5-6|14|-|TRBJ2-3
TGTGCCAGCAGCTCCCTAGCGGGAGTAGATACGCAGTATTTT
CASSSLAGVDTQYF
>-|TRBV5-4|15|-|TRBJ2-3
TGTGCCAGCAGGGTCCGGGGTCCTAGCACAGATACGCAGTATTTT
CASRVRGPSTDTQYF
>-|TRBV18|14|few|TRBJ1-2
TGTGCCAGCTCACCACCGTTACAGGACTATGGCTACACCTTC
CASSPPLQDYGYTF
>TRBD2|TRBV4-3|16|-|TRBJ2-3
TGCGCCAGCAGCCAAGAGGCAGCGGGAGTCCCAGATACGCAGTATTTT
CASSQEAAGVPDTQYF
>-|TRBV6-4|15|-|TRBJ1-1
TGTGCCAGCAAACCTGATGGGTCGATGAACACTGAAGCTTTCTTT
CASKPDGSMNTEAFF
>-|TRBV4-2|15|-|TRBJ1-2
TGTGCCAGCAGCCAAGATTCGCCGGGAGCCCATGGCTACACCTTC
CASSQDSPGAHGYTF
>-|TRBV5-1|15|once|TRBJ2-6
TGCGCCAGCAGCCCGGATGGGTCTGGGGCCAACGTCCTGACTTTC
CASSPDGSGANVLTF
>-|TRBV12-5|15|-|TRBJ1-5
TGTGCTAGTGGTTTCCGGTCCAGGAACAATCAGCCCCAGCATTTT
CASGFRSRNNQPQHF
>TRBD2|TRBV7-2|15|-|TRBJ2-2
TGTGCCAGCGGCGCGAGCGGGAGTAACACCGGGGAGCTGTTTTTT
CASGASGSNTGELFF
>TRBD1|TRBV5-6|14|-|TRBJ1-1
TGTGCCAGCAGCGTGACCTTCGGACAGGATGAAGCTTTCTTT
CASSVTFGQDEAFF
>-|TRBV2|13|-|TRBJ2-3
TGTGCCAGCAGGTACAGTTCTGATAATACGCAGTATTTT
CASRYSSDNTQYF
>-|TRBV6-6|11|-|TRBJ1-2
TGTGCCAGCAGCCCGACGTATGGCTACACCTTC
CASSPTYGYTF
>-|TRBV5-4|16|-|TRBJ1-2
TGTGCCAGCAGCTTGGTCACGACAGCCCGGCGGGGAGGCTACACCTTC
CASSLVTTARRGGYTF
>-|TRBV6-6|13|-|TRBJ1-1
TGTGCCAGCAGTTACTCAGGGGGAACTGAAGCTTTCTTT
CASSYSGGTEAFF
>TRBD1|TRBV7-2|18|-|TRBJ1-5
TGTGCCAGCAGCTTAGGAGACAGACAGGGATATAGCAATCAGCCCCAGCATTTT
CASSLGDRQGYSNQPQHF
>TRBD2|TRBV4-2|15|-|TRBJ2-7
TGTGCCAGCAGCCAGGGGGGACTAGCGGGAGAAGAGCAGTACTTC
CASSQGGLAGEEQYF
>-|TRBV30|16|-|TRBJ1-4
TGTGCCTGGAGTGGGGGGTTAGGGTCAACTAATGAAAAACTGTTTTTT
CAWSGGLGSTNEKLFF
>TRBD2|TRBV29-1|13|-|TRBJ2-3
TGCAGCGTAGCGGGACCGCCGCCAGATACGCAGTATTTT
CSVAGPPPDTQYF
>-|TRBV2|14|-|TRBJ1-1
TGTGCCAGCAGTCCTGGGACACTGAACACTGAAGCTTTCTTT
CASSPGTLNTEAFF
>TRBD2|TRBV7-9|17|-|TRBJ2-4
TGTGCCAGCAGCCACAGGCTAGCGGACATCGCCAAAAACATTCAGTACTTC
CASSHRLADIAKNIQYF
>TRBD2|TRBV9|16|-|TRBJ2-2
TGTGCCAGCAGCGTAGATGGGCTAGCGGGGACCGGGGAGCTGTTTTTT
CASSVDGLAGTGELFF
>TRBD1|TRBV28|14|-|TRBJ2-2
TGTGCCAGCACCGCGACAGGGGGCAGCGGGGAGCTGTTTTTT
CASTATGGSGELFF
>-|TRBV6-5|16|-|TRBJ2-1
TGTGCCAGCAGTTACTCGTTCCCCCCGGAGGGGGATGAGCAGTTCTTC
CASSYSFPPEGDEQFF
>-|TRBV28|13|few|TRBJ1-5
TGTGCCAGCATAAGGGATAGCAATCAGCCCCAGCATTTT
CASIRDSNQPQHF
>TRBD1|TRBV4-3|15|once|TRBJ1-6
TGCGCCAGCAGCCACAGGACAGGCGAGAATTCACCCCTCCACTTT
CASSHRTGENSPLHF
>-|TRBV5-1|15|medium-sized|TRBJ1-1
TGCGCCAGCAGCTTGGGCCTGCAGGGGACCACTGAAGCTTTCTTT
CASSLGLQGTTEAFF
>TRBD1|TRBV28|15|-|TRBJ1-1
TGTGCCAGCAGTTCCCTCCGGCGACAGGGGGCAGGCGCTTTCTTT
CASSSLRRQGAGAFF
>-|TRBV7-2|15|-|TRBJ2-7
TGTGCCAGCAGCTTAGACGGGACGGCTCCCTACGAGCAGTACTTC
CASSLDGTAPYEQYF
>TRBD1|TRBV7-9|13|-|TRBJ1-2
TGTGCCAGCAGCTTTACAGGGGAATGGGGCTACACCTTC
CASSFTGEWGYTF
>-|TRBV30|11|-|TRBJ1-1
TGTGCCTGGGGGGCGGCGGGGGGGGCTTTCTTT
CAWGAAGGAFF
>TRBD1|TRBV29-1|13|few|TRBJ2-2
TGCAGCGTTGGACAGGGGCCCCCCGGGGAGCTGTTTTTT
CSVGQGPPGELFF
>TRBD2|TRBV4-2|14|once|TRBJ2-7
TGTGCCAGCAGCCAAGACCGGGGGGGATACGAGCAGTACTTC
CASSQDRGGYEQYF
>TRBD1|TRBV7-2|17|-|TRBJ1-6
TGTGCCAGCAGCCCGGGACAGCGCCTCTCCTATAATTCACCCCTCCACTTT
CASSPGQRLSYNSPLHF
>-|TRBV19|13|few|TRBJ1-1
TGTGCCAGTAGTATAGGAGGGAGCACTGAAGCTTTCTTT
CASSIGGSTEAFF
>TRBD1|TRBV5-1|14|-|TRBJ1-3
TGCGCCAGCAGCTTGAGGCAGGGGGCCGACACCATATATTTT
CASSLRQGADTIYF
>TRBD1|TRBV7-9|16|-|TRBJ2-5
TGTGCCAGCAACGAACTCGGACAGGGTGGGCAAGAGACCCAGTACTTC
CASNELGQGGQETQYF
>-|TRBV2|14|-|TRBJ2-3
TGTGCCAGTAAACTGCGGACGTACACAGATACGCAGTATTTT
CASKLRTYTDTQYF
>-|TRBV12-5|14|-|TRBJ2-7
TGTGCTAGTGGTTACTTCCCCAGGACTTACGAGCAGTACTTC
CASGYFPRTYEQYF
>TRBD1|TRBV10-3|13|-|TRBJ2-7
TGTGCCATCTTAAGGACAGGGAGCACCGAGCAGTACTTC
CAILRTGSTEQYF